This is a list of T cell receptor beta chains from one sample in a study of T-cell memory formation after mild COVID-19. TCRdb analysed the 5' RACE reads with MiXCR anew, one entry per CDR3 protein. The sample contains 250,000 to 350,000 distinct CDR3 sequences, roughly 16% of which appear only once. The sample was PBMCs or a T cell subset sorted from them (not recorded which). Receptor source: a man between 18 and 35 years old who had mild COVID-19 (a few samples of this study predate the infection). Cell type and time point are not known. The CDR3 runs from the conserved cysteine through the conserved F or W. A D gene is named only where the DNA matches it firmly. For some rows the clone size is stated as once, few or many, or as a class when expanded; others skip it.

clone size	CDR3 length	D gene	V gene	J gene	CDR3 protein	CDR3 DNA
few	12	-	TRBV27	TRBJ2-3	CASSFPSGTQYF	TGTGCCAGCAGTTTCCCCTCTGGTACGCAGTATTTT
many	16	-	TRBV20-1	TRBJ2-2	CSAKSRDSNVPGELFF	TGCAGTGCTAAGAGCCGGGACTCCAACGTTCCCGGGGAGCTGTTTTTT
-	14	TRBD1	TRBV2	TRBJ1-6	CASETGQGNSPLHF	TGTGCCAGCGAAACGGGACAGGGGAATTCACCCCTCCACTTT
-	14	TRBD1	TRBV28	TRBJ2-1	CASSSPGQGDEQFF	TGTGCCAGCAGTTCCCCGGGACAGGGGGATGAGCAGTTCTTC
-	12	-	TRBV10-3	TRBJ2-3	CAIKTVADTQYF	TGTGCCATAAAGACGGTTGCAGATACGCAGTATTTT
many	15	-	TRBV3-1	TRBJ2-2	CASSPWGGDAGELFF	TGTGCCAGCAGCCCCTGGGGCGGGGACGCCGGGGAGCTGTTTTTT
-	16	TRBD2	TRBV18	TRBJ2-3	CASSTRASGVRDTQYF	TGTGCCAGCTCAACTCGGGCTAGCGGGGTTCGGGATACGCAGTATTTT
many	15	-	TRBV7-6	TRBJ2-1	CASSSAISSYNEQFF	TGTGCCAGCAGCTCGGCGATTAGCTCCTACAATGAGCAGTTCTTC
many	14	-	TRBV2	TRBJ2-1	CASLALNSYNEQFF	TGTGCCAGCCTAGCGCTAAACTCCTACAATGAGCAGTTCTTC
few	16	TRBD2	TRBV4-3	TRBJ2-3	CASSQVSGGASDTQYF	TGCGCCAGCAGCCAAGTCAGCGGGGGGGCCTCAGATACGCAGTATTTT